The rows below give T cell receptor beta chains drawn from one sample of a study of T-cell memory formation after mild COVID-19. One entry per CDR3 protein, called by TCRdb with MiXCR from the 5' RACE reads. The table has approximately 300,000 distinct CDR3 sequences, 15% to 20% seen once. The sample comprised PBMCs or a T cell subset sorted from them (not recorded which). All receptors come from a young man who had mild COVID-19 (a few samples of this study predate the infection). Cell type and time point are not known. The CDR3 runs from the conserved cysteine through the conserved F or W. D genes are given only for firm matches. Clone sizes are given selectively: once, few, many, or a class where the clone is expanded.

once TRBJ1-5 TRBV28 - CASRSIRNQPQHF TGTGCCAGCAGATCGATAAGGAATCAGCCCCAGCATTTT
few TRBJ1-6 TRBV28 TRBD1 CASSAPGQGTNSPLHF TGTGCCAGCAGCGCTCCGGGACAGGGGACCAATTCACCCCTCCACTTT
few TRBJ2-3 TRBV20-1 - CGVGVGGTDTQYF TGCGGGGTGGGGGTTGGGGGCACAGATACGCAGTATTTT
- TRBJ1-1 TRBV12-3/TRBV12-4 - CASTSFGHTEAFF TGTGCCAGCACCTCATTCGGACACACTGAAGCTTTCTTT
- TRBJ1-4 TRBV6-5 - CASSRTASTNEKLFF TGTGCCAGCAGTCGGACAGCCTCAACTAATGAAAAACTGTTTTTT
- TRBJ2-5 TRBV7-2 TRBD2 CASSRGGAEETQYF TGTGCCAGCAGCCGCGGGGGGGCTGAAGAGACCCAGTACTTC
few TRBJ2-1 TRBV7-9 TRBD2 CASSQPSGGAYNEQFF TGTGCCAGCAGCCAACCTAGCGGGGGGGCCTACAATGAGCAGTTCTTC
few TRBJ1-2 TRBV20-1 - CSARVPPAAHYGYTF TGCAGTGCTAGAGTTCCCCCGGCAGCCCACTATGGCTACACCTTC
- TRBJ1-1 TRBV9 TRBD1 CASSARQGASAEAFF TGTGCCAGCAGCGCACGACAGGGGGCTTCTGCTGAAGCTTTCTTT
- TRBJ2-5 TRBV4-3 TRBD1 CASSQDPTGGETQYF TGCGCCAGCAGCCAAGACCCAACAGGGGGAGAGACCCAGTACTTC
- TRBJ1-2 TRBV7-2 - CASSPDIANYGYTF TGTGCCAGCAGCCCAGACATTGCTAACTATGGCTACACCTTC
- TRBJ1-2 TRBV6-2/TRBV6-3 - CASSSRGHYGYTF TGTGCCAGCAGTTCGCGGGGTCACTATGGCTACACCTTC
few TRBJ2-1 TRBV2 - CASSERGAQVLSSYNEQFF TGTGCCAGCAGTGAAAGGGGTGCACAGGTATTGAGCTCCTACAATGAGCAGTTCTTC
- TRBJ2-7 TRBV20-1 TRBD1 CSAGTDLTRSSYEQYF TGCAGTGCCGGGACAGATCTAACACGTAGTTCCTACGAGCAGTACTTC
many TRBJ2-7 TRBV7-6 - CASSLEPGAYEQYF TGTGCCAGCAGCTTAGAACCGGGGGCCTACGAGCAGTACTTC
- TRBJ1-1 TRBV27 - CASTGRGGQAEAFF TGTGCCAGCACGGGGAGGGGGGGGCAGGCTGAAGCTTTCTTT
few TRBJ2-7 TRBV9 - CASSPRLGGREQYF TGTGCCAGCAGCCCCAGGTTAGGGGGGAGGGAGCAGTACTTC
- TRBJ2-2 TRBV4-2 - CASSPRMNSGELLF TGTGCCAGCAGCCCAAGAATGAACTCCGGGGAGCTGCTTTTT
- TRBJ2-2 TRBV5-4 - CASSLDRTNTGELFF TGTGCCAGCAGCTTGGACAGAACGAACACCGGGGAGCTGTTTTTT
- TRBJ2-7 TRBV5-8 TRBD2 CASSFGGGPIEQYF TGTGCCAGCAGCTTCGGGGGGGGTCCGATCGAGCAGTACTTC
few TRBJ1-2 TRBV15 - CATSRRGQSYGYTF TGTGCCACCAGCAGAAGAGGACAGTCCTATGGCTACACCTTC
few TRBJ2-5 TRBV7-2 - CASSLGVGTLTKGQYF TGTGCCAGCAGCCTAGGGGTCGGGACCTTAACAAAGGGCCAGTACTTC
- TRBJ1-2 TRBV6-5 - CASSVHPVFGYTF TGTGCCAGCAGTGTTCATCCGGTCTTTGGCTACACCTTC
- TRBJ2-3 TRBV10-2 TRBD2 CASSAPMRGGQTDTQYF TGCGCCAGCAGTGCCCCGATGCGGGGGGGACAGACAGATACGCAGTATTTT
- TRBJ1-5 TRBV6-1 - CASSEAGFQPQHF TGTGCCAGCAGTGAAGCGGGTTTTCAGCCCCAGCATTTT
- TRBJ1-1 TRBV14 TRBD1 CASSLRMGQGTEAFF TGTGCCAGCAGCCTGCGGATGGGACAGGGAACTGAAGCTTTCTTT
many TRBJ2-1 TRBV5-1 TRBD2 CASSLTGGVYNEQFF TGCGCCAGCAGCTTGACCGGGGGGGTTTACAATGAGCAGTTCTTC
few TRBJ1-2 TRBV6-1 - CASSEGRSGGYTF TGTGCCAGCAGTGAAGGAAGGTCGGGTGGCTACACCTTC
few TRBJ2-7 TRBV20-1 - CSARQGSYEQYF TGCAGTGCTAGACAGGGCTCCTACGAGCAGTACTTC
- TRBJ2-7 TRBV5-5 - CASSLWGSSAGSSYEQYF TGTGCCAGCAGCTTGTGGGGATCTAGCGCGGGGAGCTCCTACGAGCAGTACTTC
- TRBJ1-2 TRBV29-1 - CSVEDRGPLPTYTF TGCAGCGTTGAAGATCGCGGGCCCCTCCCAACCTACACCTTC
- TRBJ1-4 TRBV7-6 - CASSSGGRANEKLFF TGTGCCAGCAGCTCGGGAGGCCGGGCTAATGAAAAACTGTTTTTT
- TRBJ2-1 TRBV24-1 - CATSDPTVHNEQFF TGTGCCACCAGTGATCCGACGGTGCACAATGAGCAGTTCTTC
few TRBJ1-5 TRBV20-1 - CSAKAGLSNQPQHF TGCAGTGCTAAGGCGGGGCTTAGCAATCAGCCCCAGCATTTT
few TRBJ2-5 TRBV20-1 - CSANGDVPETQYF TGCAGTGCTAATGGAGACGTTCCAGAGACCCAGTACTTC
few TRBJ2-3 TRBV7-2 TRBD2 CASSSLVPGLADTQYF TGTGCCAGCAGCTCCCTTGTGCCGGGACTAGCAGATACGCAGTATTTT
- TRBJ2-5 TRBV7-6 - CASTAPGRAVTQETQYF TGTGCCAGCACCGCGCCGGGTAGGGCGGTGACACAAGAGACCCAGTACTTC
many TRBJ1-6 TRBV20-1 - CSAPQALYNSPLHF TGCAGTGCTCCCCAGGCCCTCTATAATTCACCCCTCCACTTT
few TRBJ2-3 TRBV12-3/TRBV12-4 TRBD2 CASSSGTSGGTDTQYF TGTGCCAGCAGTTCCGGGACTAGCGGCGGCACAGATACGCAGTATTTT
- TRBJ1-6 TRBV5-1 - CASSFGRSNSPLHF TGCGCCAGCAGCTTTGGCAGAAGTAATTCACCCCTCCACTTT